The 26 T cell receptor beta chains given below trace back to one sample, sequenced in a study of cytomegalovirus exposure and HLA in healthy donors. Primers: 60 Vbeta forward and 13 Jbeta reverse. Method: immunoSEQ multiplex PCR; TCRdb's copy keeps in-frame clones and lacks some. Among approximately 120,000 clones, around 80% were seen once, and the ten largest hold around 1%. Sequenced material: PBMCs. The origin of the receptors is a woman aged 25 to 39 in good health and CMV-seronegative.

The chain uses TRBV27 and TRBJ1-1, with TRBD1 matching 10 bases. The CDR3 is 14 residues long. V lost 6 bases, J lost 6 bases, and 7 bases stayed unmatched. Germline V gives CDR1 MNHEY, CDR2 SMNVEV (reference sequence). In nucleotides, the CDR3 is TGTGCCAGCAGACGACAGGGGGCTGAGTCTGAAGCTTTCTTT. Encoded protein: CASRRQGAESEAFF.

The CDR3 loop is CASSLAGGETQYF. The CDR3 region has the DNA TGCGCCAGCAGCTTGGCTGGAGGGGAGACCCAGTACTTC. The gene calls are TRBV5-1 and TRBJ2-5; perhaps TRBD2 as D (6 bases). The V gene's germline CDR1 is SGHRS and CDR2 YFSETQ. Between the trimmed V and J ends, which lost 0 bases and 5 bases, there was a span of 8 bases. The CDR3 is made up of 13 amino acids.

This clone was seen only a few times. The chain combines TRBV5-8 with TRBJ2-5; TRBD1 matches at 9 bases. The CDR3 sequence is 14 residues long. Germline V gene sequence: CDR1 SGHTS, CDR2 YDEGEE. Trimming cost V 4 bases and J 4 bases; bases outside gene matches: 5. Written as DNA, the CDR3 is TGTGCCAGCAGCAAGGACAGGGGAAGAGAGACCCAGTACTTC. Residues: CASSKDRGRETQYF.

The rearrangement links TRBV29-1 to TRBJ2-7; 7 bases fit TRBD2. Germline lookup yields CDR1 SQVTM and CDR2 ANQGSEA. J gave up 7 bases and V 3 bases, and 9 bases lay outside the gene matches. The CDR3 is made up of 13 amino acids. The CDR3 DNA follows: TGCAGCGTTGACAAACCTGGGGGGGAAGAGCAGTACTTC. As protein: CSVDKPGGEEQYF.

This clone showed up just a few times. CDR3 DNA: TGCGCCAGCAGCAGGGGACAGGCCGTAGCTGGAAACACCATATATTTT. It encodes CASSRGQAVAGNTIYF. This chain joins TRBV5-1 and TRBJ1-3; 8 nucleotides match TRBD1. Germline V gives CDR1 SGHRS, CDR2 YFSETQ. The CDR3 is 16 amino acids. V gave up 4 bases and J gave up 2 bases; unmatched junction bases: 8.

The chain combines TRBV5-4 with TRBJ1-4; 9 positions match TRBD1. Unmatched junction bases numbered 7, after V lost 5 bases and J lost 8 bases. Germline CDR1 and CDR2: SGHNT and YYREEE (reference sequence). This CDR3 spans 14 amino acids. In nucleotides, the CDR3 is TGTGCCAGCAGTCGGGACAGGGCAGACGAAAAACTGTTTTTT. Amino acids: CASSRDRADEKLFF.

The V call is TRBV5-6, the J call TRBJ2-2; D not certain. Germline V gene sequence: CDR1 SGHDT, CDR2 YYEEEE. The V and J ends lost 4 bases and 6 bases respectively, with 10 bases between them. This CDR3 contains 13 residues. CDR3 sequence: CASSPGVPGELFF. The CDR3 DNA follows: TGTGCCAGCAGCCCCGGTGTCCCCGGGGAGCTGTTTTTT.

This sequence joins TRBV14 and TRBJ1-2, with unresolved D. Germline V gene lookup returns CDR1 SGHDN and CDR2 FVKESK. V dropped 1 base and J dropped 0 bases, with 15 bases sitting between them. The CDR3 runs to 17 residues. CDR3 amino acids: CASSQATGRAANYGYTF. As DNA, the CDR3 is TGTGCCAGCAGCCAAGCCACGGGGAGGGCCGCTAACTATGGCTACACCTTC.

This sequence joins TRBV5-1 and TRBJ1-1; no firm D call. Germline assignment: CDR1 SGHRS and CDR2 YFSETQ. The CDR3 has 14 amino acids. V was shortened by 0 bases and J by 1 base, with 7 bases between the two germline ends. The CDR3 reads CASSLGHENTEAFF. DNA of the CDR3: TGCGCCAGCAGCTTGGGACATGAGAACACTGAAGCTTTCTTT.

This chain uses TRBV4-2 with TRBJ1-5; 7 nucleotides match TRBD1. Germline assignment: CDR1 LGHNA and CDR2 YNFKEQ. This CDR3 has 15 amino acids. V gave up 0 bases and J gave up 5 bases; unmatched junction bases: 4. Written as DNA, the CDR3 is TGTGCCAGCAGCCAAGACCCGACAGGGTATCAGCCCCAGCATTTT. Amino acids: CASSQDPTGYQPQHF.

This rearrangement joins TRBV9 to TRBJ2-1; 10 nucleotides match TRBD1. CDR3 length equals 15 residues. Germline CDR1 is SGDLS and CDR2 is YYNGEE. The J segment lost 8 bases and the V segment lost 3 bases, leaving 8 bases of the junction unmatched. CDR3 amino acids: CASSEQPGQGYEQFF. The CDR3 DNA is TGTGCCAGCAGCGAACAACCGGGACAGGGGTATGAGCAGTTCTTC.

The chain uses TRBV29-1 and TRBJ2-7; 7 bases are shared with TRBD1. The CDR3 has 13 residues. CDR1 SQVTM and CDR2 ANQGSEA come from the germline V gene. The trim removed 6 bases at V and 6 bases at J, leaving 11 bases unmatched. The CDR3 DNA reads as TGCAGCGTGGTGACAGGGTATTTTTCCGAGCAGTACTTC. Translated, it gives CSVVTGYFSEQYF.

The rearrangement uses TRBV19 and TRBJ1-2, with D unresolved. This CDR3 contains 13 residues. CDR1 and CDR2 from the germline V gene are LNHDA and SQIVND (reference sequence). The V end was cut by 6 bases, the J end by 5 bases, with 13 bases between. The DNA for the CDR3 is TGTGCCAGTAGGAGGACGGGGATTTATGGCTACACCTTC. This encodes CASRRTGIYGYTF.

The chain combines TRBV18 with TRBJ1-1, with 7 bases fitting TRBD1. V lost 6 bases, J lost 2 bases, and 9 bases stayed unmatched. The CDR3 is made up of 15 amino acids. Looked up from germline, CDR1 is KGHSH and CDR2 is LQKENI. This CDR3 is CASSSRQGLNTEAFF. For the CDR3, the DNA is TGTGCCAGCTCGTCCCGACAGGGACTTAACACTGAAGCTTTCTTT.

J is TRBJ1-6 and V is TRBV11-1; 9 bases agree with TRBD1. CDR3 length: 16 amino acids. After removal of 5 bases from V and 10 bases from J, the junction contained 12 bases not matched to a gene. Germline assignment: CDR1 SGHAT and CDR2 FQDESV (reference sequence). In nucleotides, the CDR3 is TGTGCCAGCAGCACGGGACAGGGATCAGTCGGATCACCCCTCCACTTT. Translating it yields CASSTGQGSVGSPLHF.

The chain employs TRBV7-3 and TRBJ2-1; tentative D call: TRBD1 (6 bases). CDR1 and CDR2 from the germline V gene are SGHTA and FQGTGA. Trimming cost V 5 bases and J 7 bases, with 21 bases left between them. This CDR3 is 16 amino acids long. The DNA of the CDR3 is TGTGCCAGCAGCCCCACCCCTAGGACGAGGGGGAATGAGCAGTTCTTC. Residues: CASSPTPRTRGNEQFF.

The chain uses TRBV19 and TRBJ1-1; the match to TRBD1 covers 9 bases. V lost 2 bases and J lost 3; bases outside the gene matches: 4. The CDR3 is made up of 15 amino acids. In germline, CDR1 is LNHDA, CDR2 SQIVND (reference sequence). CDR3 sequence: CASSISRTGDTEAFF. The CDR3 nucleotides read TGTGCCAGTAGTATATCCCGGACAGGGGACACTGAAGCTTTCTTT.

The genes are TRBV7-9 and TRBJ2-1; 12 bases line up with TRBD2. V gave up 4 bases and J gave up 7 bases; unmatched junction bases: 8. The CDR3 covers 16 residues. Per the germline V gene, CDR1 is SEHNR and CDR2 is FQNEAQ (reference sequence). Written as DNA, the CDR3 is TGTGCCAGCAGCTCACCGACTAGCGGGAGTGCGAATGAGCAGTTCTTC. Translating it yields CASSSPTSGSANEQFF.

The V call is TRBV6-5, the J call TRBJ1-2; D unclear. V lost 6 bases and J lost 4, with 18 bases in between. The length of the CDR3 is 15 residues. CDR1 MNHEY and CDR2 SVGAGI come from the germline V gene. Written as DNA, the CDR3 is TGTGCCAGCAGCCGCCCTTCGGGAACCCTCTATGGCTACACCTTC. Translating gives CASSRPSGTLYGYTF.

The chain is built from TRBV7-6 and TRBJ1-2; 8 bases align to TRBD1. CDR1 is SGHVS, CDR2 FNYEAQ, per germline. V lost 5 bases to trimming and J lost 0 bases; unmatched junction nucleotides: 5. This CDR3 region has 15 residues. In DNA, the CDR3 is TGTGCCAGCAGCGCCGGGACAGGCACTAACTATGGCTACACCTTC. Translating it yields CASSAGTGTNYGYTF.

The chain recombines TRBV2 with TRBJ1-2; D ambiguous. CDR3 length: 15 amino acids. V dropped 1 base and J dropped 4 bases, with 13 bases sitting between them. The germline gives CDR1 SNHLY, CDR2 FYNNEI. CDR3 amino acids: CASSEGEGWVYGYTF. The CDR3 DNA is TGTGCCAGCAGTGAAGGGGAGGGTTGGGTCTATGGCTACACCTTC.

The chain carries TRBV12-5 and TRBJ2-1, with 12 positions matching TRBD2. The CDR3 is 16 amino acids. CDR1 and CDR2 from the germline V gene are LGHNT and FRNRAP. Trimming removed 2 bases from V and 3 bases from J; junction bases left unmatched: 2. CDR3 coding DNA: TGTGCTAGTGGTTTGACTAGCGGGGGGTACTACAATGAGCAGTTCTTC. This gives the protein CASGLTSGGYYNEQFF. The full variable domain, with the rest looked up from reference TRBV12-5 and TRBJ2-1, is DARVTQTPRHKVTEMGQEVTMRCQPILGHNTVFWYRQTMMQGLELLAYFRNRAPLDDSGMPKDRFSAEMPDATLATLKIQPSEPRDSAVYFCASGLTSGGYYNEQFFGPGTRLTVL.

V gene TRBV2 combines with J gene TRBJ1-1, with D hard to call. This CDR3 contains 13 residues. Germline V gene sequence: CDR1 SNHLY, CDR2 FYNNEI. The ends were cut back, 4 bases at V and 1 base at J, with 7 bases in the middle. CDR3 loop: CASSVRGNTEAFF. DNA for the CDR3: TGTGCCAGCAGTGTCCGGGGGAACACTGAAGCTTTCTTT.

The chain uses TRBV5-6 and TRBJ1-2; D is uncertain. Germline CDR1 and CDR2: SGHDT and YYEEEE. Trimming stripped 0 bases from V and 4 bases from J, with 7 bases between. The CDR3 extends over 13 amino acids. The CDR3 loop reads CASSLDSIYGYTF. As DNA, the CDR3 is TGTGCCAGCAGCTTGGACAGCATCTATGGCTACACCTTC.

This rearrangement joins TRBV5-1 to TRBJ1-3; D uncertain. Germline assignment: CDR1 SGHRS and CDR2 YFSETQ. V shed 6 bases and J shed 0 bases, with 10 bases lying between them. The CDR3 totals 14 residues. The DNA for the CDR3 is TGCGCCAGCAAGAGTCAAATCTCTGGAAACACCATATATTTT. Protein sequence: CASKSQISGNTIYF.

The V and J genes are TRBV7-9 and TRBJ2-1, with D unclear. The CDR3 runs 12 residues. Germline lookup yields CDR1 SEHNR and CDR2 FQNEAQ (reference sequence). Trimming removed 4 bases at V and 7 bases at J, with 8 bases between. As DNA, the CDR3 is TGTGCCAGCAGCTCCGACAAGAATGAGCAGTTCTTC. Residues: CASSSDKNEQFF.